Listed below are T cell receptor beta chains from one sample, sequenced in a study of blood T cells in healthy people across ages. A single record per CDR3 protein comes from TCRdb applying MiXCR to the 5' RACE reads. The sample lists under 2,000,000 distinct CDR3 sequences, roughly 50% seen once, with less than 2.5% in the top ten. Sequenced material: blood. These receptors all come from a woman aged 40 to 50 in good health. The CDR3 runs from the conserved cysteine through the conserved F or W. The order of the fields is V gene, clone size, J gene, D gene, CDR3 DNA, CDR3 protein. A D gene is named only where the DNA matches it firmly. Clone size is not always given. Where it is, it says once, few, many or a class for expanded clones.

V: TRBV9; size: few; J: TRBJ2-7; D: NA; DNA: TGTGCCAGCAGCGTAGCGTCGGTGAACTCCTACGAGCAGTACTTC; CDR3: CASSVASVNSYEQYF
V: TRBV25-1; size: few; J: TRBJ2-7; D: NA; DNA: TGTGCCAGCAGTGAACAGGACATTCGCGAGCAGTACTTC; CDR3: CASSEQDIREQYF
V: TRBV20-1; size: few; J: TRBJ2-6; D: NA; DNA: TGCAGTGCTCCTTGGATAACTGGGGCCAACGTCCTGACTTTC; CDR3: CSAPWITGANVLTF
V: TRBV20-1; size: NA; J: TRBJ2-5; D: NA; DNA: TGCAGTGCTAGAGCCCCCGGGCTGTGTGAGCAGTACTTC; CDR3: CSARAPGLCEQYF
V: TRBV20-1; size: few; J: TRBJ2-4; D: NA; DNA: TGCAGTGCTAGACGTGCAGGCAGAAACATTCAGTACTTC; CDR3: CSARRAGRNIQYF
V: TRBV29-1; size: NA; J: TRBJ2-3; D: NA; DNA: TGCAGCGTCCTTTTCGCTTTCGACTTTTCTAGCACAGATACGCAGTATTTT; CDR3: CSVLFAFDFSSTDTQYF
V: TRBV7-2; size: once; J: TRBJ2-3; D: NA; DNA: TGTGCCAGGCTCAACGACTATCCGCTTGGGGGGGCGGGCTTGGATACGCAGTATTTT; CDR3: CARLNDYPLGGAGLDTQYF
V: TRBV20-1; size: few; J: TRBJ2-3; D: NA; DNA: TGCAGTGCTAGAGTAATACGTGGGCACTCAGATACGCAGTATTTT; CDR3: CSARVIRGHSDTQYF
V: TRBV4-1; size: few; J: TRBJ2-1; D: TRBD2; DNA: TGCGCCACCACTAGCGGGGGTAACAATGAGCAGTTCTTC; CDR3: CATTSGGNNEQFF
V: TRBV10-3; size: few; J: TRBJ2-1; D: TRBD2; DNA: TGTGCCATCAGTGACGGACTAGCGGGGATGAGCTCCTACAATGAGCAGTTCTTC; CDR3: CAISDGLAGMSSYNEQFF
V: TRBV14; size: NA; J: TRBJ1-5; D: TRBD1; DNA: TGTGCCAGCAGCAAGGGACAGGGAGGAACGCAGCCCCAGCATTTT; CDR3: CASSKGQGGTQPQHF
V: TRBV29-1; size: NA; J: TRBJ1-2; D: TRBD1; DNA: TGCAGCGTTCCGGGACAGGAAAGTGATGGCTACACCTTC; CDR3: CSVPGQESDGYTF
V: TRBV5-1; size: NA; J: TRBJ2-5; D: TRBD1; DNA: TGCGCCAGCAGCCCGGGACAGGTTGGTGAAGAGACCCAGTACTTC; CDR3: CASSPGQVGEETQYF